This T cell receptor (beta chain) was sequenced during a study of cytomegalovirus exposure and HLA in healthy donors. The study, taken as a whole, reports: There were three CMV-associated chains whose specificity for CMV antigens was confirmed in vitro. TCR beta chains numbering 150 to 200 were designated cytomegalovirus-associated.

With respect to this clone: Its antigen remains unknown.

The CDR3 extends over 15 amino acids. Germline V gene data show CDR1 as MNHEY and CDR2 as SMNVEV (reference sequence). Deletions cut 6 bases from V and 5 bases from J, with 19 bases between. PCR employed 60 Vbeta and 13 Jbeta primers. The method was immunoSEQ multiplex PCR; TCRdb's version includes in-frame clones alone and lacks a portion of them. This repertoire includes 70,000 to 80,000 clones. Sequences were obtained from PBMCs. The TCR comes from a man aged 40-49 years in good health and CMV-seronegative. V gene TRBV27 combines with J gene TRBJ2-5; TRBD2 might be the D (5 bases). The CDR3 protein is CASRSLSVGGETQYF. CDR3 bases: TGTGCCAGCAGATCCCTCTCCGTGGGCGGGGAGACCCAGTACTTC.